A single sample is the source of the 6 T cell receptor beta chains below, sequenced in a study of lymphopenia after photon versus proton radiotherapy. TCRdb keeps only in-frame clones here, not all; method: immunoSEQ multiplex PCR. Of 65,000 to 85,000 clones listed, 80% to 95% are singletons. The sequenced sample was peripheral blood, obtained from a patient treated with photon-based radiotherapy. The receptors were gathered from a woman in her thirties or forties with cholangiocarcinoma.

The V gene is TRBV29-1, the J gene TRBJ2-1; 8 positions agree with TRBD2. The germline V gene encodes CDR1 SQVTM and CDR2 ANQGSEA. This CDR3 contains 13 residues. The V gene end was trimmed by 6 bases and the J gene end by 9 bases; junction bases not matched to a gene: 10. CDR3 in amino acids: CSVESGTRSEQFF. In DNA form, the CDR3 reads TGCAGCGTCGAATCCGGGACTAGAAGTGAGCAGTTCTTC.

The gene calls are TRBV2 and TRBJ2-3; D remains ambiguous. V lost 8 bases and J lost 2, with 11 bases in between. Germline V gene data show CDR1 as SNHLY and CDR2 as FYNNEI. The CDR3 has 13 residues. The CDR3: CASRVLSTDTQYF. The CDR3 nucleotides read TGTGCCAGCCGGGTCCTTTCCACAGATACGCAGTATTTT.

CDR3 sequence reads: CASSPLTVNNSPLHF. CDR3 sequence (DNA): TGTGCCAGCTCACCACTTACCGTGAATAATTCACCCCTCCACTTT. The chain combines TRBV18 with TRBJ1-6; D unresolved. The CDR3 has 15 residues. Germline V gives CDR1 KGHSH, CDR2 LQKENI. Trimming removed 1 base from V and 5 bases from J, with 9 bases in between.

The gene calls are TRBV28 and TRBJ2-3, with a weak D call TRBD1 (5 bases). This CDR3 is 17 amino acids long. Per the germline V gene, CDR1 is MDHEN and CDR2 is SYDVKM. The V and J ends lost 4 bases and 0 bases respectively, with 17 bases between them. The CDR3 DNA reads TGTGCCAGCAGTTCCGTTAAGATGACAGTTAGCACAGATACGCAGTATTTT. This codes for CASSSVKMTVSTDTQYF.

The chain combines TRBV19 with TRBJ1-4; TRBD1 matches 9 bases. Germline CDR1 reads LNHDA; CDR2 reads SQIVND (reference sequence). CDR3 size: 15 residues. The V and J ends lost 7 bases and 8 bases, in that order; junction bases with no gene match: 11. The CDR3 sequence is CASTSLDRGGEKLFF. CDR3 in DNA: TGTGCCAGTACCTCGCTGGACAGGGGTGGGGAAAAACTGTTTTTT.

This clone was picked up a small number of times. The rearrangement joins TRBV28 to TRBJ1-5; TRBD1 is a possible D gene (6 bases). CDR1 MDHEN and CDR2 SYDVKM come from the germline V gene. V lost 6 bases, J lost 4 bases, and 13 bases lay in between. The CDR3 length is 14 residues. DNA of the CDR3: TGTGCCAGCAGCTCAGGACAGATAAATCAGCCCCAGCATTTT. It translates to CASSSGQINQPQHF.